This record looks at one TCR beta chain sequence and its context. Its specificity is unknown. These data come from a study of monozygotic twins with cystic fibrosis. Study results and limitations: Co-twins had the most similar V usage for 13 of 16 pairs, J for 8. No link emerged between shared CDR3 counts and age, concordance or severity. Nucleotide-identical clonotype sharing was significantly higher within monozygotic CF twin pairs than between unrelated CF individuals.

V shed 6 bases and J 5 bases; nucleotides not matched to a gene: 2. The CDR3 contains 12 residues. Per germline, CDR1 MRHNA and CDR2 SNTAGT. TCRdb keeps only in-frame clones here, not all; method: immunoSEQ multiplex PCR. The data show fewer than 15,000 clones, with roughly 85% seen just once and around 0.56% held by the top ten. Sequencing was carried out using blood. This TCR was recovered from a young man with cystic fibrosis. The chain employs TRBV6-4 and TRBJ1-2; 8 bases map to TRBD1. DNA of the CDR3: TGTGCCAGCAGCCGACAGGGGTATGGCTACACCTTC. Protein product: CASSRQGYGYTF.